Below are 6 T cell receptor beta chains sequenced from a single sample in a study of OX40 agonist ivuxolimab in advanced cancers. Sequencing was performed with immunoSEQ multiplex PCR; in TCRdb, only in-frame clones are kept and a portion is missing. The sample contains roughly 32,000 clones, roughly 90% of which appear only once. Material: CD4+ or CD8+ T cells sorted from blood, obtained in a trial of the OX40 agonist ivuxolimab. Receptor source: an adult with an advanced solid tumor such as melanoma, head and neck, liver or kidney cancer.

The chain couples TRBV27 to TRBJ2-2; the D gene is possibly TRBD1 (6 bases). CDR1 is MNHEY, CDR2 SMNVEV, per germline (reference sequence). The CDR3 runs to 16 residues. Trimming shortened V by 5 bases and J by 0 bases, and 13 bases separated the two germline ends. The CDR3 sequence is CASSPGHPTNTGELFF. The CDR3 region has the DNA TGTGCCAGCAGTCCGGGACATCCTACGAACACCGGGGAGCTGTTTTTT.

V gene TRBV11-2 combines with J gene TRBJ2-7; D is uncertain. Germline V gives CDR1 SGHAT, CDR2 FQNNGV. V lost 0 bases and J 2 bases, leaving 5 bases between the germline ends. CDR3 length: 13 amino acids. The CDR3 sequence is CASSLDPTYEQYF. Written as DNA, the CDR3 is TGTGCCAGCAGCTTAGATCCCACCTACGAGCAGTACTTC. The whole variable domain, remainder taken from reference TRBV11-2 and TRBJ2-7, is EAGVAQSPRYKIIEKRQSVAFWCNPISGHATLYWYQQILGQGPKLLIQFQNNGVVDDSQLPKDRFSAERLKGVDSTLKIQPAKLEDSAVYLCASSLDPTYEQYFGPGTRLTVT.

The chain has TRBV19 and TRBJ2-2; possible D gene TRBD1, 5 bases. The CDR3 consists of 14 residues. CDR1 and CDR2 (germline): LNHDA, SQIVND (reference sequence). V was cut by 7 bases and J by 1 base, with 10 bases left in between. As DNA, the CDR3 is TGTGCCAGTACAGGGCGGATGAACACCGGGGAGCTGTTTTTT. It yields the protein CASTGRMNTGELFF.

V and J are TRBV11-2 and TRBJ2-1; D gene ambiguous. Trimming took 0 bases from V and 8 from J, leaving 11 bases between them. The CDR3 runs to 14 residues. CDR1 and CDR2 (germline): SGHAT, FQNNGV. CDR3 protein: CASSLDRMIDEQFF. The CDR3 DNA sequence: TGTGCCAGCAGCTTAGATCGAATGATCGATGAGCAGTTCTTC.

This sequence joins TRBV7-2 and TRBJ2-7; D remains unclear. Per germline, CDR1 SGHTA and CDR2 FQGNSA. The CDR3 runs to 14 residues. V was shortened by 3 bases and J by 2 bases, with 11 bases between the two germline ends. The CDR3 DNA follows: TGTGCCAGCAGCTTTAACGGCCCAGCCTACGAGCAGTACTTC. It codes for CASSFNGPAYEQYF.

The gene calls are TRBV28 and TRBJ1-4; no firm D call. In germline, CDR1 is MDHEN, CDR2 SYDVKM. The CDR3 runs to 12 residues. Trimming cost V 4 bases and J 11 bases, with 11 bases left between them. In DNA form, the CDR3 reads TGTGCCAGCAGTTCCCTGGATGGGAAACTGTTTTTT. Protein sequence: CASSSLDGKLFF.